This is a list of T cell receptor beta chains from one sample in a study of blood T cell repertoires in COVID-19. Measured with immunoSEQ multiplex PCR; TCRdb has only the in-frame clones, and not every one. In the table there are 50,000 or so clones, 65% to 80% of which are singletons. Sequenced sample: peripheral blood. The receptors originated from a man between 70 and 80 years old with acute or convalescent COVID-19. Each CDR3 is given with its conserved first and last residue. D genes are given only for firm matches. The size of a clone is reported for some rows only, either as once, few or many, or as a class for expanded clones.

v_call: TRBV5-6
j_call: TRBJ2-7
cdr3_length: 13
d_call: .
clone_size: once
cdr3_nt: TGTGCCAGCAGCCTCAATGCCCCCGGGGAGCAGTACTTC
cdr3_aa: CASSLNAPGEQYF

v_call: TRBV9
j_call: TRBJ2-2
cdr3_length: 18
d_call: TRBD1
clone_size: .
cdr3_nt: TGTGCCAGCAGCGCAATGGGGGACAGGGCGTCGAACACCGGGGAGCTGTTTTTT
cdr3_aa: CASSAMGDRASNTGELFF

v_call: TRBV7-9
j_call: TRBJ2-5
cdr3_length: 16
d_call: TRBD2
clone_size: .
cdr3_nt: TGTGCCAGCAGCCCTCAACGGGCGGGAGGTCAAGAGACCCAGTACTTC
cdr3_aa: CASSPQRAGGQETQYF

v_call: TRBV7-8
j_call: TRBJ2-7
cdr3_length: 12
d_call: .
clone_size: few
cdr3_nt: TGTGCCAGCGGCGGTAGCTCCTACGAGCAGTACTTC
cdr3_aa: CASGGSSYEQYF

v_call: TRBV7-2
j_call: TRBJ1-2
cdr3_length: 14
d_call: TRBD1
clone_size: .
cdr3_nt: TGTGCCAGCAGCTCCCACAGGGGGGCGCGGGGCTACACCTTC
cdr3_aa: CASSSHRGARGYTF

v_call: TRBV30
j_call: TRBJ2-1
cdr3_length: 15
d_call: .
clone_size: .
cdr3_nt: TGTGCCTGGAGTCCAGACTCAATGGGCTACAATGAGCAGTTCTTC
cdr3_aa: CAWSPDSMGYNEQFF

v_call: TRBV12-5
j_call: TRBJ2-2
cdr3_length: 18
d_call: .
clone_size: .
cdr3_nt: TGTGCTAGTGGCACCCAGGGGGGCGTTACGCCGGACACCGGGGAGCTGTTTTTT
cdr3_aa: CASGTQGGVTPDTGELFF

v_call: TRBV13
j_call: TRBJ2-1
cdr3_length: 17
d_call: TRBD2
clone_size: .
cdr3_nt: TGTGCCAGCAGCTTGGCTCCGGGACTAGCGTTACCCCGCGAGCAGTTCTTC
cdr3_aa: CASSLAPGLALPREQFF

v_call: TRBV4-2
j_call: TRBJ2-2
cdr3_length: 16
d_call: TRBD1
clone_size: .
cdr3_nt: TGTGCCAGCAGCCAGGGGACAGGGGGAAACACCGGGGAGCTGTTTTTT
cdr3_aa: CASSQGTGGNTGELFF

v_call: TRBV7-2
j_call: TRBJ2-1
cdr3_length: 14
d_call: TRBD1
clone_size: .
cdr3_nt: TGTGCCAGCAGCTTAACAGGGGGTGGATATGAGCAGTTCTTC
cdr3_aa: CASSLTGGGYEQFF

v_call: TRBV6-2/TRBV6-3
j_call: TRBJ1-4
cdr3_length: 16
d_call: .
clone_size: .
cdr3_nt: TGTGCCAGCAGTTGGGTCGAAGGGAGCCCAAGGGAAAAACTGTTTTTT
cdr3_aa: CASSWVEGSPREKLFF

v_call: TRBV2
j_call: TRBJ2-5
cdr3_length: 14
d_call: TRBD1
clone_size: .
cdr3_nt: TGTGCCAGCAGTCGGATACAGGGGAGTGGGACCCAGTACTTC
cdr3_aa: CASSRIQGSGTQYF

v_call: TRBV10-2
j_call: TRBJ2-1
cdr3_length: 15
d_call: TRBD2
clone_size: .
cdr3_nt: TGCGCCAGCAGAGACCTTAGCGGGGGGGCGGTTGAGCAGTTCTTC
cdr3_aa: CASRDLSGGAVEQFF

v_call: TRBV24-1
j_call: TRBJ1-2
cdr3_length: 14
d_call: .
clone_size: .
cdr3_nt: TGTGCCACCAGTGATTCCGGGGGTGCTGAAGGCTACACCTTC
cdr3_aa: CATSDSGGAEGYTF